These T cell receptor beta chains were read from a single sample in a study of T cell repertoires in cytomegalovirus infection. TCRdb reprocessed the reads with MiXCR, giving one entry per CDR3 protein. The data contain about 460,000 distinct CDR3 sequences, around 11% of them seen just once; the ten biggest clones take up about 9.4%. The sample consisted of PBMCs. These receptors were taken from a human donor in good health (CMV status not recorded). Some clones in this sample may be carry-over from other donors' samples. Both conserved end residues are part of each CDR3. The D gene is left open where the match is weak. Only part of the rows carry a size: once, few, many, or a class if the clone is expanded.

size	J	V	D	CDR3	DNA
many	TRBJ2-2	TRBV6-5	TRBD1	CASRAGTGVTGELFF	TGTGCCAGCAGGGCCGGGACAGGGGTAACCGGGGAGCTGTTTTTT
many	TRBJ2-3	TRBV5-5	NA	CASSLARGALTDTQYF	TGTGCCAGCAGCTTGGCTAGAGGGGCCTTAACAGATACGCAGTATTTT
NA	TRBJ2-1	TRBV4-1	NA	CASSQARWLDNEQFF	TGCGCCAGCAGCCAAGCGAGGTGGCTCGACAATGAGCAGTTCTTC
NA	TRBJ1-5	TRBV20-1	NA	CSARVAGPVNQPQHF	TGCAGTGCTAGAGTCGCGGGGCCCGTCAATCAGCCCCAGCATTTT
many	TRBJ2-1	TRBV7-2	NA	CASSLAGTDAVEFF	TGTGCCAGCAGCTTAGCTGGGACGGATGCCGTCGAGTTCTTC
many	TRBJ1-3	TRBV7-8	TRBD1	CASSSFPTGKGNTIYF	TGTGCCAGCAGCTCCTTCCCGACAGGGAAGGGAAACACCATATATTTT
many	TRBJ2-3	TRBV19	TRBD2	CASSRTSGNLDTQYF	TGTGCCAGTAGTCGGACTAGCGGGAACTTAGATACGCAGTATTTT
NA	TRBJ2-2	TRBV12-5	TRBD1	CASGRGQGGTGELFF	TGTGCTAGTGGCCGCGGACAGGGCGGTACCGGGGAGCTGTTTTTT
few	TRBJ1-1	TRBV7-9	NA	CASSLDTRNTEAFF	TGTGCCAGCAGCTTAGACACTCGGAACACTGAAGCTTTCTTT
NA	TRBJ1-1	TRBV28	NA	CASSPWTGKMNTEAFF	TGTGCCAGCAGTCCTTGGACCGGAAAAATGAACACTGAAGCTTTCTTT
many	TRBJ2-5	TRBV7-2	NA	CASSLAPGGGETQYF	TGTGCCAGCAGCTTAGCGCCGGGGGGCGGGGAGACCCAGTACTTC
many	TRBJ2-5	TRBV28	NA	CASRKGLFEAQYF	TGTGCCAGCAGGAAAGGGCTCTTCGAGGCCCAGTACTTC
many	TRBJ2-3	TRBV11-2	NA	CASVPGSTDTQYF	TGTGCCAGCGTCCCAGGAAGCACAGATACGCAGTATTTT
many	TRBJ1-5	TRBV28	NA	CASSLGQGLYQPQHF	TGTGCCAGCAGTTTAGGGCAGGGTCTTTATCAGCCCCAGCATTTT
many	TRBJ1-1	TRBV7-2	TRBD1	CASRRTGRGNTEAFF	TGTGCCAGCAGGCGGACAGGGCGGGGGAACACTGAAGCTTTCTTT
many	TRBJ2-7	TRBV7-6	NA	CASSLGHAGPSVYEQYF	TGTGCCAGCAGCCTAGGACACGCAGGCCCCTCAGTTTACGAGCAGTACTTC
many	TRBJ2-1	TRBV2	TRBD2	CASTPLAGNYNEQFF	TGTGCCAGCACCCCTCTAGCGGGAAACTACAATGAGCAGTTCTTC
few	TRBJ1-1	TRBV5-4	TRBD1	CASSLLRTGSGGTEAFF	TGTGCCAGCAGCTTGCTACGGACAGGGAGCGGAGGCACTGAAGCTTTCTTT
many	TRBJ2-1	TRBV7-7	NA	CASSTTTTYTINEQFF	TGTGCCAGCAGCACCACTACTACGTACACCATCAATGAGCAGTTCTTC
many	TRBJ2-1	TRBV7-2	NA	CASSPGLPGTGQFF	TGTGCCAGCAGTCCGGGACTTCCTGGGACGGGGCAGTTCTTC